Below, 13 T cell receptor beta chains from the same sample are listed, as sequenced in a study of shared clonotypes between healthy human individuals. Profiled with immunoSEQ multiplex PCR; TCRdb holds only in-frame clones, not every one. The repertoire holds 950,000 to 1,300,000 clones, 65% to 80% seen once, with approximately 1.5% in the top ten. The sequenced sample was memory CD4+ T cells sorted from blood. As to subset: CD45RA-negative fraction. The receptors derive from a man aged 18-30 years in good health.

This chain uses TRBV5-1 with TRBJ1-2, with 8 bases matching TRBD1. Germline lookup yields CDR1 SGHRS and CDR2 YFSETQ. J was trimmed by 7 bases and V by 0 bases; bases with no gene match: 14. The CDR3 has 17 residues. The CDR3 here is CASSLGSQGVGHGGYTF. CDR3 in DNA: TGCGCCAGCAGCTTGGGGTCACAGGGGGTCGGTCATGGTGGCTACACCTTC.

There are a few counts of this clone. This chain connects TRBV15 to TRBJ2-1, with 8 bases identical to TRBD1. V shed 0 bases and J 3 bases; nucleotides not matched to a gene: 4. Germline CDR1 reads LNHNV; CDR2 reads YYDKDF (reference sequence). The CDR3 loop spans 16 amino acids. The chain's CDR3 is CATSREIGQGYNEQFF. The DNA for the CDR3 is TGTGCCACCAGCAGAGAGATAGGACAGGGCTACAATGAGCAGTTCTTC.

The rearrangement links TRBV11-3 to TRBJ2-3; 8 bases map to TRBD2. From germline, CDR1 is SGHNT and CDR2 YENEEA. J lost 2 bases, V lost 1 base, and 5 bases had no gene match. There are 16 residues in the CDR3. The CDR3 coding sequence is TGTGCCAGCAGCTTAGGAGTAGCGGGGACCACAGATACGCAGTATTTT. It is translated as CASSLGVAGTTDTQYF. Supplemented by reference TRBV11-3 and TRBJ2-3, the full variable domain reads EAGVVQSPRYKIIEKKQPVAFWCNPISGHNTLYWYLQNLGQGPELLIRYENEEAVDDSQLPKDRFSAERLKGVDSTLKIQPAELGDSAVYLCASSLGVAGTTDTQYFGPGTRLTVL.

This clone has just one count. The chain is built from TRBV4-1 and TRBJ2-3, with 9 bases fitting TRBD2. This CDR3 has 14 amino acids. With V trimmed by 10 bases and J by 3 bases, 8 bases remained unmatched. CDR1 is MGHRA, CDR2 YSYEKL, per germline. CDR3 residues: CATTPGLATDTQYF. The CDR3 DNA follows: TGCGCCACCACTCCGGGACTAGCAACAGATACGCAGTATTTT.

This chain connects TRBV5-1 to TRBJ2-3; no clear D gene. V lost 0 bases, J lost 0 bases, and 8 bases lay in between. Germline-derived CDR1 and CDR2 are SGHRS and YFSETQ. The CDR3 runs to 15 residues. The chain's CDR3 is CASSLDAASTDTQYF. CDR3 sequence (DNA): TGCGCCAGCAGCTTGGATGCAGCTAGCACAGATACGCAGTATTTT.

As for this clone: The junction shows a germline mismatch at one end, possibly a read error. The rearrangement uses TRBV5-1 and TRBJ1-3; no clear D. This CDR3 is built from 16 residues. Germline assignment: CDR1 SGHRS and CDR2 YFSETQ. CDR3 sequence: CASSLEPLNSGDTIYF. In nucleotides, the CDR3 is TGCGCCAGCAGCTTGGAGCCCTTAAACTCTGGAGACACCATATATTTT.

The genes are TRBV27 and TRBJ1-2; 7 bases are a match to TRBD1. Trimming at V came to 3 bases and at J to 1 base, leaving 5 bases not matched to a gene. There are 15 residues in the CDR3. Germline-derived CDR1 and CDR2 are MNHEY and SMNVEV (reference sequence). The CDR3 region has the DNA TGTGCCAGCAGTTTGACAGGGTGGTTTAACTATGGCTACACCTTC. Translating it yields CASSLTGWFNYGYTF.

The chain employs TRBV6-1 and TRBJ1-1; D gene ambiguous. The CDR3 is 14 residues long. V gave up 6 bases and J gave up 4 bases, with 15 bases separating them. Germline V gene sequence: CDR1 MNHNS, CDR2 SASEGT. CDR3 DNA sequence: TGTGCCAGCAGCCCCATCGGACCCCCCACTGAAGCTTTCTTT. It codes for CASSPIGPPTEAFF.

V usage is TRBV5-6 and J usage is TRBJ1-2; 8 nucleotides line up with TRBD1. Germline lookup yields CDR1 SGHDT and CDR2 YYEEEE. Trimming at V came to 4 bases and at J to 2 bases, leaving 7 bases not matched to a gene. The CDR3 contains 15 residues. CDR3 DNA sequence: TGTGCCAGCAGCGTAGACAGGGGAAAGAACTATGGCTACACCTTC. Its translation: CASSVDRGKNYGYTF.

This chain uses TRBV6-1 with TRBJ2-5; 9 nucleotides agree with TRBD1. From germline, CDR1 is MNHNS and CDR2 SASEGT. Trimming at V came to 7 bases and at J to 4 bases, leaving 4 bases not matched to a gene. The CDR3 runs 13 residues. The CDR3 spells CASKTGGRETQYF. For the CDR3, the DNA is TGTGCCAGCAAAACAGGGGGCCGAGAGACCCAGTACTTC.

CDR3 nucleotides: TGTGCCAGCAGCTCGGGGGTTGGGGGCACCATATATTTT. As protein: CASSSGVGGTIYF. The genes are TRBV7-2 and TRBJ1-3, with D maybe TRBD1 (5 bases). The CDR3 spans 13 residues. The germline gives CDR1 SGHTA, CDR2 FQGNSA. V was clipped by 4 bases and J by 9 bases, with 13 bases between them. The entire variable domain, with the rest obtained from reference TRBV7-2 and TRBJ1-3, is as follows: GAGVSQSPSNKVTEKGKDVELRCDPISGHTALYWYRQSLGQGLEFLIYFQGNSAPDKSGLPSDRFSAERTGGSVSTLTIQRTQQEDSAVYLCASSSGVGGTIYFGEGSWLTVV.

This sequence joins TRBV18 and TRBJ2-7, with a tentative D call TRBD2 (5 bases). The CDR3 is 12 residues long. Germline CDR1 is KGHSH and CDR2 is LQKENI. V dropped 6 bases and J dropped 6 bases, with 12 bases sitting between them. The chain's CDR3 is CASSREGFEQYF. The CDR3 DNA reads as TGTGCCAGCTCGCGAGAGGGTTTCGAGCAGTACTTC.

The chain links TRBV5-1 to TRBJ1-1; D gene ambiguous. Trimming removed 3 bases from V and 5 bases from J, with 17 bases in between. The CDR3 covers 15 residues. Germline CDR1 is SGHRS and CDR2 is YFSETQ. The CDR3 nucleotides read TGCGCCAGCAGCTCGGACGGCCAAATGGGGACTGAAGCTTTCTTT. Encoded protein: CASSSDGQMGTEAFF.